This TCR beta chain was recovered during a study of radiotherapy plus CTLA-4 blockade in lung cancer (dated 2018 in TCRdb). Describing the broader study: Objective responses occurred in roughly 19% of enrolled patients, and under 40% achieved disease control. Broad study findings and their caveats: TCR clones derived from tumors expanded in peripheral blood after treatment with radiotherapy and ipilimumab. The strongest predictors of response were reported to be early dynamic shifts in blood T cell clones along with a rise in serum interferon-beta following radiation.

Receptor amplification or capture employed the immunoSEQ multiplex PCR assay. In TCRdb, the immuneACCESS table is reduced to in-frame sequences with V and J assigned. These tables do not hold every clone; where another copy was compared, an unresolved V gene accounts for under half, and the others remain unexplained. Present in this sample are roughly 130,000 clones, approximately 90% of which were seen just once. Together, the top ten hold about 7% of the sample. About this clone: The specificity of this receptor is unknown. Base-call qualities are not available, and no considerably larger clone is one nucleotide away.

The study evaluated CTLA-4 blockade (ipilimumab) given together with focal radiation therapy in patients who had chemo-refractory metastatic non-small-cell lung cancer. This specimen was peripheral blood, taken from a patient treated with radiotherapy plus ipilimumab. The source of this sequence is a human donor with non-small cell lung cancer that progressed on radiotherapy plus ipilimumab.

This receptor carries the CDR3 CASSLGGTTNEKLFF. The nucleotides are TGCGCCAGCAGCTTAGGGGGGACAACTAATGAAAAACTGTTTTTT. The chain is encoded by TRBV5-1 joined to TRBJ1-4; TRBD1 is possibly the D segment (6 matching bases). The CDR3 runs 15 amino acids, cysteine and phenylalanine included. CDR3 DNA is the only sequence kept; it has 45 bases, read in frame from the first base. CDR1 and CDR2 are drawn from the germline V gene: SGHRS, YFSETQ. A distance of 8 bases separates the germline ends of V and J, which lose 2 bases and 0 bases respectively.